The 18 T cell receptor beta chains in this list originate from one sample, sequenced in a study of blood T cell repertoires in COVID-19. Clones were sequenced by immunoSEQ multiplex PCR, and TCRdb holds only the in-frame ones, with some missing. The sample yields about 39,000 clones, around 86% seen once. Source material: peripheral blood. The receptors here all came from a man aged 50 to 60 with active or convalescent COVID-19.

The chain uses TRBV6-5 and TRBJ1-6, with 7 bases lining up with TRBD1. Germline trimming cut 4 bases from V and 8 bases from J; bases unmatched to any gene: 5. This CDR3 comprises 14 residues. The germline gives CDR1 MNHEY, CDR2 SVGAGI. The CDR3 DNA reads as TGTGCCAGCAGTTCAGGGGGTAGATATTCACCCCTCCACTTT. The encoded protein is CASSSGGRYSPLHF.

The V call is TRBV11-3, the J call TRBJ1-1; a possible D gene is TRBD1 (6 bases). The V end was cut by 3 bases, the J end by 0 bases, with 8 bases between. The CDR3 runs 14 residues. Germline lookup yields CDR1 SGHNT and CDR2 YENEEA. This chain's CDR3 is CASSLDSMNTEAFF. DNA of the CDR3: TGTGCCAGCAGCTTGGACAGCATGAACACTGAAGCTTTCTTT.

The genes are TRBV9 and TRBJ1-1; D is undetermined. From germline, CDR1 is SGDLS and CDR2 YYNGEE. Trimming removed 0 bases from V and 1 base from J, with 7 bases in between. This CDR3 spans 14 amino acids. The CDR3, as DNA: TGTGCCAGCAGCGTAGGAGGGAAGAACACTGAAGCTTTCTTT. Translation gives CASSVGGKNTEAFF.

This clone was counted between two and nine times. The CDR3 DNA is TGTGCCAGCAGGGGGCGCGGTGAAAAACTGTTTTTT. It codes for CASRGRGEKLFF. The chain uses TRBV6-6 and TRBJ1-4; possible D gene TRBD1, 5 bases. The CDR3 has 12 amino acids. Trimming took 6 bases from V and 7 from J, leaving 9 bases between them. Germline-derived CDR1 and CDR2 are MNHNY and SVGAGI (reference sequence).

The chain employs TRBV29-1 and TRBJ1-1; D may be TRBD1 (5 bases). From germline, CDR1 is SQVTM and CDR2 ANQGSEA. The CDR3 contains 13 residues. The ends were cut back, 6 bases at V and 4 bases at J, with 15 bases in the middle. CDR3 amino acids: CSVVGGYTTEAFF. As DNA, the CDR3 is TGCAGCGTGGTGGGGGGGTATACCACTGAAGCTTTCTTT.

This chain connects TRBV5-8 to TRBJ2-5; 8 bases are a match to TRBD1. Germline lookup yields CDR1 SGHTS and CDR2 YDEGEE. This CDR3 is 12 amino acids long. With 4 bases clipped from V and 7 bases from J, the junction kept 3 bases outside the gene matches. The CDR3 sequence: CASSRQGTTQYF. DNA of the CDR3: TGTGCCAGCAGCCGACAGGGGACGACCCAGTACTTC.

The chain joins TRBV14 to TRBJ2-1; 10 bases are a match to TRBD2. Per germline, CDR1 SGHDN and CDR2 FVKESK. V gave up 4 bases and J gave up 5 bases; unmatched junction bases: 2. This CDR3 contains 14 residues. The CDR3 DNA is TGTGCCAGCAGCCGGGGACTAGCGAACAATGAGCAGTTCTTC. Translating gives CASSRGLANNEQFF.

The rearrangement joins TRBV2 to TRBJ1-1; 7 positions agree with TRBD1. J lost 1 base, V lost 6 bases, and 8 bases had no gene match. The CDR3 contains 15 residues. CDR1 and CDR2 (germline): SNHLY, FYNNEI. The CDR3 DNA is TGTGCCAGCAGGGTGGTCGGGACAGAGAACACTGAAGCTTTCTTT. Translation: CASRVVGTENTEAFF. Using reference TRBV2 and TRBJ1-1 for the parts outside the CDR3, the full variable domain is EPEVTQTPSHQVTQMGQEVILRCVPISNHLYFYWYRQILGQKVEFLVSFYNNEISEKSEIFDDQFSVERPDGSNFTLKIRSTKLEDSAMYFCASRVVGTENTEAFFGQGTRLTVV.

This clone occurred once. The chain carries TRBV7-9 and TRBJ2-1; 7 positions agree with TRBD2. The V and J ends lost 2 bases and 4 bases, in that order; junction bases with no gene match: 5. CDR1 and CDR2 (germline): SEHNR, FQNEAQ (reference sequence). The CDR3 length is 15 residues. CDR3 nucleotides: TGTGCCAGCAGCTTAATTAGCGGGTCGTACAATGAGCAGTTCTTC. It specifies CASSLISGSYNEQFF.

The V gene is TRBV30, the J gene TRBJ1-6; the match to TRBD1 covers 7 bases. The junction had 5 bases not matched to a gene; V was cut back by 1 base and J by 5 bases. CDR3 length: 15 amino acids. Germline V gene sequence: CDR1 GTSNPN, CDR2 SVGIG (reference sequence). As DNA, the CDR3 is TGTGCCTGGAGTGCTACAGGGGTTGATAATTCACCCCTCCACTTT. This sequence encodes CAWSATGVDNSPLHF.

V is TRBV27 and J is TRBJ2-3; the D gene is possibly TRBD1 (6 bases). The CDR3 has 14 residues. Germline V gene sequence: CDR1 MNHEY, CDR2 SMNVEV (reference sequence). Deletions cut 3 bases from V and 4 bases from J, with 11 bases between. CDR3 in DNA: TGTGCCAGCAGTTTCAGGGGTCCACCAGATACGCAGTATTTT. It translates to CASSFRGPPDTQYF.

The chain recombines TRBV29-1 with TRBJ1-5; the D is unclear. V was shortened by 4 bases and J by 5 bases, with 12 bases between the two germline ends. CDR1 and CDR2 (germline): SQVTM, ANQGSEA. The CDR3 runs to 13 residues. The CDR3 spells CSVGLGGDQPQHF. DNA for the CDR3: TGCAGCGTTGGTTTGGGCGGGGATCAGCCCCAGCATTTT.

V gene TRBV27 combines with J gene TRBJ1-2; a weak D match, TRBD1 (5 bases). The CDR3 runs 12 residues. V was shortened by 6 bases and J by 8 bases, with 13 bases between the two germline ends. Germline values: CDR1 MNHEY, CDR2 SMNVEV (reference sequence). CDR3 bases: TGTGCCAGCAGAACAGGAGTGAGGGGCTACACCTTC. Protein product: CASRTGVRGYTF.

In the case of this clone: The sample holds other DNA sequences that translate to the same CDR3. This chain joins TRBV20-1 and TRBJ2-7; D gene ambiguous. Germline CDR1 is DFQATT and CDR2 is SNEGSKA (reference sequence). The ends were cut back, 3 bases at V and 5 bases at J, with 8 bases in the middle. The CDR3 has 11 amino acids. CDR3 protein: CSARAGHEQYV. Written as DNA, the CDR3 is TGCAGTGCTAGGGCTGGCCACGAGCAGTACGTC.

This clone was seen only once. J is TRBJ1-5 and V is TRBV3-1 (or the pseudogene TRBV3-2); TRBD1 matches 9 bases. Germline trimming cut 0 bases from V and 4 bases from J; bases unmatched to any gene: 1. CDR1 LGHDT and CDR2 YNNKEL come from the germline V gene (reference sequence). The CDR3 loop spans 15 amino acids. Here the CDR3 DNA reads TGTGCCAGCAGCCAAGATGGACAGGGGAATCAGCCCCAGCATTTT. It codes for CASSQDGQGNQPQHF.

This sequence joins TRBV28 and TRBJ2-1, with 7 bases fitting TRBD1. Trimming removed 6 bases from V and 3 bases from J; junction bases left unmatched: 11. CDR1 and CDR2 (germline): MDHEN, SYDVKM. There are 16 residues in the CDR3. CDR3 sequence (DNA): TGTGCCAGCAGCCCGACAGGGCTTGGAGACTACAATGAGCAGTTCTTC. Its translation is CASSPTGLGDYNEQFF.

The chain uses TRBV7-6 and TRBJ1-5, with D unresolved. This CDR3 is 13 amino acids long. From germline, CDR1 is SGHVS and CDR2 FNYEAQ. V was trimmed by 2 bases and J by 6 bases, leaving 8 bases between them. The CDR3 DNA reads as TGTGCCAGCAGCTTATCCCCGAGTCAGCCCCAGCATTTT. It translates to CASSLSPSQPQHF.

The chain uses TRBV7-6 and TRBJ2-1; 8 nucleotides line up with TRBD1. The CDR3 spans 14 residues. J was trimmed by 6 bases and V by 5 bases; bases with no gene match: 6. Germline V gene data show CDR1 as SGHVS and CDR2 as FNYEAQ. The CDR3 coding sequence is TGTGCCAGCAGCCCCCGGACAGGGAGCAATGAGCAGTTCTTC. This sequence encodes CASSPRTGSNEQFF.